The 3 T cell receptor beta chains below all came from one sample that was sequenced in a study of blood T cell repertoires in COVID-19. Measured with immunoSEQ multiplex PCR; TCRdb has only the in-frame clones, and not every one. The data show around 150,000 clones, 75% to 90% seen once. The sequenced sample consisted of PBMCs or T cells enriched from blood (not recorded which). Every receptor here comes from a woman aged 55 to 70 who had recovered from COVID-19.

The V call is TRBV29-1, the J call TRBJ1-2; 7 bases are shared with TRBD1. CDR1 and CDR2 (germline): SQVTM, ANQGSEA. The CDR3 length is 13 residues. The V segment lost 5 bases and the J segment 4 bases; nucleotides outside the gene matches: 7. Here the CDR3 reads CSVQNRGSYGYTF. The CDR3 nucleotides read TGCAGCGTTCAAAACAGGGGCTCCTATGGCTACACCTTC.

This chain connects TRBV6-2 or TRBV6-3 to TRBJ2-5, with 8 bases lining up with TRBD2. V trimming: 8 bases; J trimming: 2 bases; junction bases outside the gene matches: 10. Germline V gene sequence: CDR1 MNHEY, CDR2 SVGEGT. This CDR3 contains 15 residues. The CDR3: CASGLAGGRQETQYF. The CDR3 nucleotides are TGTGCCAGCGGCCTCGCGGGGGGTAGGCAAGAGACCCAGTACTTC.

This clone has just one count. The chain recombines TRBV2 with TRBJ1-2; 8 bases line up with TRBD1. The CDR3 is made up of 16 amino acids. Germline values: CDR1 SNHLY, CDR2 FYNNEI. The J segment lost 4 bases and the V segment lost 7 bases, leaving 14 bases of the junction unmatched. CDR3 region: CASMKGLAGGIYGYTF. CDR3 nucleotides: TGTGCCAGCATGAAAGGGTTAGCAGGGGGCATCTATGGCTACACCTTC.